What follows is one T cell receptor (beta chain) and its context. This specimen comes from a study of blood T cell repertoires in COVID-19. Across the study: Samples representing acute and convalescent COVID-19 were sourced from the United States, Italy and Spain. Nucleic acid was either cDNA or gDNA, and it came from T cells, B-cell-depleted T cells, or PBMCs.

Losses at the gene ends were 5 bases for V and 4 bases for J; bases not matched to a gene: 8. The CDR3 covers 16 residues. Germline V lookup: CDR1 MGHRA, CDR2 YSYEKL. Methods used by the authors: Amplification with reference gene primers provided the estimates of nucleated cell counts. This table comes from immunoSEQ multiplex PCR, and its TCRdb copy is limited to in-frame clones, with some not included. V, J and clone size reflect that table, while D and trimming were determined from the DNA. The sample has 250,000 or so clones; about 82% are singletons. This TCR was sampled from a man older than 75 with acute or convalescent COVID-19. The source material was peripheral blood. The chain has TRBV4-1 and TRBJ2-6; 7 bases align to TRBD2. The CDR3 spells CASSRGRASGANVLTF. CDR3 coding DNA: TGCGCCAGCAGCAGAGGGAGGGCGTCGGGGGCCAACGTCCTGACTTTC.